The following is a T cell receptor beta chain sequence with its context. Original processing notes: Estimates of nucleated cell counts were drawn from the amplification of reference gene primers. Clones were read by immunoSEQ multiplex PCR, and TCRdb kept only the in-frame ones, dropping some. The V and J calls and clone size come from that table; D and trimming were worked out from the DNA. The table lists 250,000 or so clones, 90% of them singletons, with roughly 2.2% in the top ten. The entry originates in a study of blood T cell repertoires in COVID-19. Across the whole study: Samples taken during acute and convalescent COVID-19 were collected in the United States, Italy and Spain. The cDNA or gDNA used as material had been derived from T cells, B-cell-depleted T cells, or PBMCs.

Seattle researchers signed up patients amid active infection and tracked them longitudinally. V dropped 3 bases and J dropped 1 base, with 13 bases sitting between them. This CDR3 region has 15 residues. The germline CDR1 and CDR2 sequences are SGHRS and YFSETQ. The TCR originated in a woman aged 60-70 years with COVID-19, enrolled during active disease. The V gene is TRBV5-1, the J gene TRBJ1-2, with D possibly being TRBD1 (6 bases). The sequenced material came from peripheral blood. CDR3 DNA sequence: TGCGCCAGCAGCTCGCAACCAGGGGTTAACTATGGCTACACCTTC. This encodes CASSSQPGVNYGYTF.